This T cell receptor (beta chain) emerged from a study of blood T cell repertoires in COVID-19. Study-wide background: Both acute and convalescent COVID-19 samples were obtained from the United States, Italy and Spain. T cells, B-cell-depleted T cells, or PBMCs supplied cDNA or gDNA.

The CDR3 runs 15 residues. J lost 4 bases, V lost 0 bases, and 2 bases had no gene match. Germline V gene sequence: CDR1 SGHDT, CDR2 YYEEEE. Authors' processing steps: From reference gene primer amplification, estimates of nucleated cell counts were derived. Repertoires were generated with immunoSEQ multiplex PCR, while TCRdb's copy carries only in-frame clones and drops some. D and trimming were read from the DNA, whereas the V and J calls and clone size are those reported in that table. The sample has 200,000 or so clones, 75% to 90% seen once. What was sequenced was peripheral blood. This chain connects TRBV5-6 to TRBJ1-5; TRBD1 aligns across 9 bases. The receptor was derived from a human donor in a cohort sampled during active COVID-19. The CDR3 reads CASSLDGTGNQPQHF. The CDR3 DNA reads as TGTGCCAGCAGCTTGGATGGGACAGGGAATCAGCCCCAGCATTTT.